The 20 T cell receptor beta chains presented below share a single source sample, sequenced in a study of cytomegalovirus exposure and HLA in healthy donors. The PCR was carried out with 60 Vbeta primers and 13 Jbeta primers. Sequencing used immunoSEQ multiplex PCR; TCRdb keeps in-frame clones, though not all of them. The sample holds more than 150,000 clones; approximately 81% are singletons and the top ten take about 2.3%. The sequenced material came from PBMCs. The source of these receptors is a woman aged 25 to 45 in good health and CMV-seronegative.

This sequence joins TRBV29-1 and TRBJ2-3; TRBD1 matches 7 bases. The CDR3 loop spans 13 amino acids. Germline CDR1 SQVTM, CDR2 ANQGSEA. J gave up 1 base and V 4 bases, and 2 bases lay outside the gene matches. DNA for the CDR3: TGCAGCGTTGCGGGACAGCGCACAGATACGCAGTATTTT. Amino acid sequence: CSVAGQRTDTQYF.

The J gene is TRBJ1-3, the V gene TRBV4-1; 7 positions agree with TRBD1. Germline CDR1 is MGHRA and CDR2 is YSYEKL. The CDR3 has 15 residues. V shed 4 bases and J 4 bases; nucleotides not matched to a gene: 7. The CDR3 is CASSPLTGPGNTIYF. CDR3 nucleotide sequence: TGCGCCAGCAGCCCCCTGACAGGGCCCGGAAACACCATATATTTT.

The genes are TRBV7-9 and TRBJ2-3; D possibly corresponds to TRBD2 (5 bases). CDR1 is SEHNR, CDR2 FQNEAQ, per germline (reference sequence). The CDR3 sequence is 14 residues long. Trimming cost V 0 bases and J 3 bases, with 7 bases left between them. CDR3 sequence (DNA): TGTGCCAGCAGCTTAGCGGGGAGTACAGATACGCAGTATTTT. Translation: CASSLAGSTDTQYF.

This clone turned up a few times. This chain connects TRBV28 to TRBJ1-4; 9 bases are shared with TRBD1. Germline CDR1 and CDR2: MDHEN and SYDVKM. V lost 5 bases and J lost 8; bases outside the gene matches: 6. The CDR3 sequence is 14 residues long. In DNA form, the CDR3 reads TGTGCCAGCAGTATTACAGGGGGCTGGGAAAAACTGTTTTTT. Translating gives CASSITGGWEKLFF.

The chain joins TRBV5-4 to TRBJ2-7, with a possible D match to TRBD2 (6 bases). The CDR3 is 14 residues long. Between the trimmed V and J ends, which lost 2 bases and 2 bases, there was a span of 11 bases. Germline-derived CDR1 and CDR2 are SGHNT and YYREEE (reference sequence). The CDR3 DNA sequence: TGTGCCAGCAGCTTCGGGACTGCTCCCTACGAGCAGTACTTC. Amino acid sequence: CASSFGTAPYEQYF.

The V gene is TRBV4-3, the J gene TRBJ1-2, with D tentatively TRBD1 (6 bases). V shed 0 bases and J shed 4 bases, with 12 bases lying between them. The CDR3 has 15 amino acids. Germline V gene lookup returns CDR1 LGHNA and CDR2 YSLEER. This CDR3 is CASSQDAQGPYGYTF. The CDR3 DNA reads TGCGCCAGCAGCCAAGATGCGCAGGGGCCCTATGGCTACACCTTC.

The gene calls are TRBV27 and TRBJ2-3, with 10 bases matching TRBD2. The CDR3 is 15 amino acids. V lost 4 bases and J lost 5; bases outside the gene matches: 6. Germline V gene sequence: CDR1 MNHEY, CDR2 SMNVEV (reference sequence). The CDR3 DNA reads TGTGCCAGCAGTTCGGGACTAGCGAGCGGAGATACGCAGTATTTT. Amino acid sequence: CASSSGLASGDTQYF.

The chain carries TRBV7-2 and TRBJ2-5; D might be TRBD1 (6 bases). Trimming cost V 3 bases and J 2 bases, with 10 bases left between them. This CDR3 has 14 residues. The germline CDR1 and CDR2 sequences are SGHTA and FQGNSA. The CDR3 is CASSLGHEQETQYF. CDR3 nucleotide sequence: TGTGCCAGCAGCTTGGGACACGAACAAGAGACCCAGTACTTC.

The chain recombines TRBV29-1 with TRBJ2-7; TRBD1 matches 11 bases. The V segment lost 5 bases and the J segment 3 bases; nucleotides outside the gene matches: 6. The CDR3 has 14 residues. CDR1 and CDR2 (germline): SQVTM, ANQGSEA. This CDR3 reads CSVRDRGSFYEQYF. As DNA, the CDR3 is TGCAGCGTTAGGGACAGGGGGAGCTTCTACGAGCAGTACTTC.

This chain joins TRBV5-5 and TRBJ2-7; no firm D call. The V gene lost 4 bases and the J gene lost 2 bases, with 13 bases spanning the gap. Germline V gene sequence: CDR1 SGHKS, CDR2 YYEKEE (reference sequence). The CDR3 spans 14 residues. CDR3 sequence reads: CASSPGLDPYEQYF. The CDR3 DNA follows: TGTGCCAGCAGCCCCGGCCTAGATCCCTACGAGCAGTACTTC.

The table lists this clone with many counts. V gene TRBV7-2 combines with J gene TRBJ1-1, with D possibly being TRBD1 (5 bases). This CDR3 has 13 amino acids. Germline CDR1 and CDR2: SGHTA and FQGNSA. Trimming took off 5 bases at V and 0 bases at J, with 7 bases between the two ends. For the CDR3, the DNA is TGTGCCAGCAGCCCGACAGTGAACACTGAAGCTTTCTTT. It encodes CASSPTVNTEAFF.

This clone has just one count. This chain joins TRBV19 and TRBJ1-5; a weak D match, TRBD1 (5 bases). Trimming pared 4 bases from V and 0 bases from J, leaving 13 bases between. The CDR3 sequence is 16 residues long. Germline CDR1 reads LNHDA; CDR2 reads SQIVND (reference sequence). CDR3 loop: CASSTPRRGSNQPQHF. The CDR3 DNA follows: TGTGCCAGTAGTACACCCCGGAGGGGTAGCAATCAGCCCCAGCATTTT.

The CDR3, as DNA: TGTGCCAGCAGCCCCTCGGGATTGACCGGCGGGGAGCTGTTTTTT. This translates into CASSPSGLTGGELFF. V is TRBV7-7 and J is TRBJ2-2; D perhaps matches TRBD2 (5 bases). Germline V gene sequence: CDR1 SSHAT, CDR2 FNYEAQ (reference sequence). V lost 5 bases, J lost 7 bases, and 17 bases lay in between. The CDR3 has 15 residues.

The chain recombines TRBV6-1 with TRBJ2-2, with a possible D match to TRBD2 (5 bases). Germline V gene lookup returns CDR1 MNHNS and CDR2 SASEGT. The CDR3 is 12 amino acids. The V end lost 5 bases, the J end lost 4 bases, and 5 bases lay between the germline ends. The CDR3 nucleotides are TGTGCCAGCAGTAGCGGCACCGGGGAGCTGTTTTTT. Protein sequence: CASSSGTGELFF.

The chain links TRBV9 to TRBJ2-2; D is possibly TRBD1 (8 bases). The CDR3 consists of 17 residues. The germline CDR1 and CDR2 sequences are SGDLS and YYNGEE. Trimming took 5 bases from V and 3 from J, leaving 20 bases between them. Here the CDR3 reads CASSLSGGTGDTGELFF. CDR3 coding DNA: TGTGCCAGCAGTCTCTCCGGGGGGACAGGCGACACCGGGGAGCTGTTTTTT.

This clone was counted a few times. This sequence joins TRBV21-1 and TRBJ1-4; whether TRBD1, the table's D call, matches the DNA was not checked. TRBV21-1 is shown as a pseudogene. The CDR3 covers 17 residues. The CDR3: CASSKALGRGRNEKLFF. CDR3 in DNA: TGTGCCAGCAGCAAAGCGCTTGGTAGGGGGCGAAATGAAAAACTGTTTTTT.

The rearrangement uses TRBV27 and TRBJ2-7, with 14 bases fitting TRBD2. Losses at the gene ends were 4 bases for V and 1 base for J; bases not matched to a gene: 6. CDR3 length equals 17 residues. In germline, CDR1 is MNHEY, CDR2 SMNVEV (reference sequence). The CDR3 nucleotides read TGTGCCAGCAGTTCCCCAGGACTAGCGGGGGGTTCCTACGAGCAGTACTTC. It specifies CASSSPGLAGGSYEQYF.

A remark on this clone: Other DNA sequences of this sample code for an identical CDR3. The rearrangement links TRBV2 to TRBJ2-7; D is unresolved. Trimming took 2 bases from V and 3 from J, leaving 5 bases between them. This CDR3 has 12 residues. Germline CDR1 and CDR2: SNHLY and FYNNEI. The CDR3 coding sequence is TGTGCCAGCAGTGAAACCAGCTACGAGCAGTACTTC. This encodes CASSETSYEQYF.

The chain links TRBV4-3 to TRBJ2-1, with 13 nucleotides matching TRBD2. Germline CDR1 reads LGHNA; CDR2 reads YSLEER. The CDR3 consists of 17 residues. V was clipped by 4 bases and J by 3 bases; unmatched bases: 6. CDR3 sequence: CASSLRLAGGIYNEQFF. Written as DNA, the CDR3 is TGCGCCAGCAGCCTGAGACTAGCGGGAGGAATCTACAATGAGCAGTTCTTC.

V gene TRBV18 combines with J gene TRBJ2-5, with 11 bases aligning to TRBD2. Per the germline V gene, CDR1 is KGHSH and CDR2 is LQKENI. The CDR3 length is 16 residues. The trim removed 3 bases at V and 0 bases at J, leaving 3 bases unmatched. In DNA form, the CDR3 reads TGTGCCAGCTCACCGGGACTAGCGGCGTACCAAGAGACCCAGTACTTC. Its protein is CASSPGLAAYQETQYF. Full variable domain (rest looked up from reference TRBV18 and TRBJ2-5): NAGVMQNPRHLVRRRGQEARLRCSPMKGHSHVYWYRQLPEEGLKFMVYLQKENIIDESGMPKERFSAEFPKEGPSILRIQQVVRGDSAAYFCASSPGLAAYQETQYFGPGTRLLVL.